This TCR beta chain was recorded in a study of cytomegalovirus exposure and HLA in healthy donors. In the PCR, 60 Vbeta and 13 Jbeta primers were used. Assay used: immunoSEQ multiplex PCR; TCRdb lists only in-frame clones, some missing. The top ten hold roughly 1.4% of the sample, which has about 180,000 clones, 77% seen once. V lost 0 bases and J lost 5, with 13 bases in between. CDR3 length: 15 residues. CDR1 is ENHRY and CDR2 is SYGVKD in the germline V gene. This chain joins TRBV10-3 and TRBJ1-1; D gene unclear. Sequenced sample: PBMCs. The sequence came from a man aged 18 to 29 in good health and CMV-seronegative. The CDR3, as DNA: TGTGCCATCAGTGAGTCTGGCGGGATTTGGACTGAAGCTTTCTTT. It specifies CAISESGGIWTEAFF.